The 22 T cell receptor beta chains reported below all come from one sample, sequenced in a study of T cells in Graves' hyperthyroidism and ophthalmopathy. Amplification targeted TCR beta CDR3 regions from RNA transcripts. Researchers ran a first-round RT-PCR on the TCR CDR3 using the HTBI primer set. A single record per CDR3 protein comes from TCRdb applying MiXCR to the multiplex PCR reads. The sample has fewer than 800,000 distinct CDR3 sequences; about a sixth are singletons. The sequencing sample was made of blood. These TCRs come from a young man with Graves' hyperthyroidism.

This clonotype was seen ten or more times. The V gene is TRBV29-1, the J gene TRBJ2-5; D is undetermined. This CDR3 spans 15 amino acids. V was shortened by 0 bases and J by 3 bases, with 14 bases between the two germline ends. Germline V gives CDR1 SQVTM, CDR2 ANQGSEA. CDR3 sequence (DNA): TGCAGCGTTGAAGATATTCGCACAGCCGAAGAGACCCAGTACTTC. It codes for CSVEDIRTAEETQYF.

This clonotype has only a few counts. The chain is built from TRBV7-6 and TRBJ2-7; D call uncertain. Between the trimmed V and J ends, which lost 1 base and 3 bases, there was a span of 13 bases. The CDR3 spans 15 residues. Germline V gene data show CDR1 as SGHVS and CDR2 as FNYEAQ. The CDR3 sequence: CASSLVGAMGYEQYF. CDR3 bases: TGTGCCAGCAGCTTAGTGGGCGCCATGGGCTACGAGCAGTACTTC.

This clonotype was observed at least ten times. V gene TRBV28 combines with J gene TRBJ1-1; TRBD1 might be the D (5 bases). Trimming pared 0 bases from V and 0 bases from J, leaving 8 bases between. There are 15 residues in the CDR3. Germline values: CDR1 MDHEN, CDR2 SYDVKM. The DNA of the CDR3 is TGTGCCAGCAGTTTATGGGACACCTTGAACACTGAAGCTTTCTTT. Translation gives CASSLWDTLNTEAFF.

This clonotype has at least ten counts. The rearrangement links TRBV18 to TRBJ1-3; TRBD1 agrees at 9 bases. The CDR3 length is 16 residues. The V and J ends lost 0 bases and 4 bases, in that order; junction bases with no gene match: 4. From germline, CDR1 is KGHSH and CDR2 LQKENI. The CDR3 is CASSPPGQGSGNTIYF. CDR3 nucleotides: TGTGCCAGCTCACCACCGGGACAGGGTTCCGGAAACACCATATATTTT.

This chain links TRBV19 with TRBJ1-4; 8 nucleotides match TRBD1. Losses at the gene ends were 7 bases for V and 1 base for J; bases not matched to a gene: 14. Germline V gives CDR1 LNHDA, CDR2 SQIVND (reference sequence). The CDR3 spans 18 residues. CDR3 bases: TGTGCCAGTACTTCGCCATACCGGGACAGGCAAACTAATGAAAAACTGTTTTTT. Protein sequence: CASTSPYRDRQTNEKLFF.

This clonotype showed up many times. The gene calls are TRBV15 and TRBJ2-1, with a possible D match to TRBD2 (6 bases). Trimming pared 0 bases from V and 6 bases from J, leaving 12 bases between. CDR1 is LNHNV and CDR2 is YYDKDF in the germline V gene (reference sequence). This CDR3 comprises 15 residues. The CDR3 sequence is CATSREGEAGNEQFF. The CDR3, as DNA: TGTGCCACCAGCAGAGAGGGGGAGGCTGGCAATGAGCAGTTCTTC.

This clonotype was seen repeatedly, ten times or more. The chain links TRBV30 to TRBJ1-4, with a weak D call TRBD1 (5 bases). This CDR3 is built from 14 residues. V gave up 1 base and J gave up 6 bases, with 12 bases separating them. Germline V gene sequence: CDR1 GTSNPN, CDR2 SVGIG (reference sequence). The CDR3 loop reads CAWSAGMGHEKLFF. The CDR3, as DNA: TGTGCCTGGAGTGCCGGGATGGGGCATGAAAAACTGTTTTTT.

The CDR3 bases are TGTGCCAGCACAGTTTTATATAGCGGGAGCAGTACGCAGTATTTT. Translated, it gives CASTVLYSGSSTQYF. This chain connects TRBV12-3 or TRBV12-4 to TRBJ2-3; 9 bases line up with TRBD2. V lost 7 bases, J lost 8 bases, and 13 bases stayed unmatched. The CDR3 has 15 amino acids.

This clonotype was seen many times. V gene TRBV10-2 combines with J gene TRBJ2-3; tentative D call: TRBD2 (6 bases). Trimming removed 4 bases at V and 6 bases at J, with 14 bases between. The CDR3 covers 14 residues. Germline lookup yields CDR1 WSHSY and CDR2 SAAADI. The CDR3 loop is CASSASGLLDTQYF. CDR3 nucleotides: TGCGCCAGCAGTGCCTCGGGACTCCTCGATACGCAGTATTTT.

This chain connects TRBV7-9 to TRBJ2-1, with D perhaps assigned TRBD1 or TRBD2 (5 bases each). V lost 4 bases to trimming and J lost 5 bases, with 24 bases between them. The length of the CDR3 is 18 residues. Germline V gene data show CDR1 as SEHNR and CDR2 as FQNEAQ (reference sequence). This chain's CDR3 is CASSSHTGGSGANNEQFF. In DNA form, the CDR3 reads TGTGCCAGCAGCTCCCACACTGGCGGGTCTGGGGCCAACAATGAGCAGTTCTTC. The variable domain in full, with the rest retrieved from reference TRBV7-9 and TRBJ2-1, is DTGVSQNPRHKITKRGQNVTFRCDPISEHNRLYWYRQTLGQGPEFLTYFQNEAQLEKSRLLSDRFSAERPKGSFSTLEIQRTEQGDSAMYLCASSSHTGGSGANNEQFFGPGTRLTVL.

This clonotype has a count of ten or more. This chain uses TRBV2 with TRBJ2-3; TRBD2 agrees at 8 bases. V gave up 3 bases and J gave up 4 bases; unmatched junction bases: 12. This CDR3 is 17 amino acids long. Germline V lookup: CDR1 SNHLY, CDR2 FYNNEI. In DNA, the CDR3 is TGTGCCAGCAGTGATAGTGTTTGGGGACTAGGAGCAGATACGCAGTATTTT. Encoded protein: CASSDSVWGLGADTQYF.

The table lists this clonotype with many counts. This chain connects TRBV28 to TRBJ1-2; TRBD1 agrees at 8 bases. With V trimmed by 4 bases and J by 5 bases, 6 bases remained unmatched. The CDR3 length is 14 residues. Per germline, CDR1 MDHEN and CDR2 SYDVKM. Here the CDR3 DNA reads TGTGCCAGCAGTTCGACAGGGGAAGGGTATGGCTACACCTTC. Translated: CASSSTGEGYGYTF.

This clonotype has ten or more counts. V and J are TRBV29-1 and TRBJ2-7; 10 bases are a match to TRBD2. This CDR3 comprises 13 residues. V gave up 5 bases and J gave up 0 bases; unmatched junction bases: 1. CDR1 is SQVTM and CDR2 is ANQGSEA in the germline V gene. For the CDR3, the DNA is TGCAGCGTTACTAGCGGGATCTCCTACGAGCAGTACTTC. It yields the protein CSVTSGISYEQYF.

The CDR3 DNA sequence: TGCAGTGCTAGACCAAGAGCGGGAGTGGACTACAATGAGCAGTTCTTC. Residues: CSARPRAGVDYNEQFF. The chain recombines TRBV20-1 with TRBJ2-1; 8 nucleotides line up with TRBD2. The CDR3 extends over 16 amino acids. The J segment lost 3 bases and the V segment lost 2 bases, leaving 9 bases of the junction unmatched. Germline assignment: CDR1 DFQATT and CDR2 SNEGSKA (reference sequence).

Ten or more counts support this clonotype. The chain recombines TRBV11-3 with TRBJ2-6; D possibly corresponds to TRBD1 (6 bases). V was clipped by 5 bases and J by 4 bases, with 9 bases between them. Germline V CDR1 and CDR2: SGHNT, YENEEA. The CDR3 consists of 14 residues. The CDR3 nucleotides are TGTGCCAGCAGCACCGGGACAGGGGCCAACGTCCTGACTTTC. It specifies CASSTGTGANVLTF.

This chain links TRBV20-1 with TRBJ1-3; no reliable D call. CDR1 DFQATT and CDR2 SNEGSKA come from the germline V gene (reference sequence). There are 13 residues in the CDR3. With 3 bases removed from V and 1 base from J, the gap between germline ends came to 7 bases. The CDR3 spells CSASLPSGNTIYF. The CDR3 nucleotides read TGCAGTGCTAGTTTGCCATCTGGAAACACCATATATTTT.

Comment on this clonotype: Possible read error: a much larger clone is one base away. J is TRBJ1-2 and V is TRBV3-1; D remains unclear. Germline CDR1 reads LGHDT; CDR2 reads YNNKEL (reference sequence). The CDR3 is made up of 13 amino acids. Trimming took off 2 bases at V and 6 bases at J, with 10 bases between the two ends. CDR3 nucleotide sequence: TGTGCCAGCAGCCAAAATCTTGGGAATGGCTACACCTTC. Translated: CASSQNLGNGYTF.

The chain couples TRBV3-1 to TRBJ2-1; 11 bases align to TRBD2. V shed 1 base, J shed 3 bases, and the junction held 5 bases outside the gene matches. This CDR3 comprises 17 residues. CDR1 is LGHDT, CDR2 YNNKEL, per germline (reference sequence). CDR3: CASSQVGGTSGYNEQFF. CDR3 DNA sequence: TGTGCCAGCAGCCAAGTTGGAGGGACTAGCGGCTACAATGAGCAGTTCTTC.

This clonotype came up many times. The chain couples TRBV6-1 to TRBJ1-1, with 9 bases aligning to TRBD1. The length of the CDR3 is 13 residues. V was clipped by 6 bases and J by 3 bases; unmatched bases: 2. The germline V gene has CDR1 MNHNS and CDR2 SASEGT. This CDR3 is CASRTGGDTEAFF. The CDR3 bases are TGTGCCAGCAGGACAGGGGGGGACACTGAAGCTTTCTTT.

The genes are TRBV6-5 and TRBJ2-2; TRBD1 matches 10 bases. Germline V gene sequence: CDR1 MNHEY, CDR2 SVGAGI. The trim removed 4 bases at V and 7 bases at J, leaving 12 bases unmatched. The CDR3 totals 17 residues. DNA of the CDR3: TGTGCCAGCAGTTTCGGAGGGGGACAGGGGTTATACGGGGAGCTGTTTTTT. This translates into CASSFGGGQGLYGELFF.

V is TRBV11-2 and J is TRBJ2-2; D might be TRBD2 (6 bases). The ends were cut back, 4 bases at V and 2 bases at J, with 14 bases in the middle. This CDR3 has 16 residues. Germline loops: CDR1 SGHAT, CDR2 FQNNGV. The CDR3 protein is CASSSPSSVNTGELFF. CDR3 bases: TGTGCCAGCAGCTCCCCCTCTAGCGTCAACACCGGGGAGCTGTTTTTT.

This clonotype was counted many times. This chain connects TRBV7-2 to TRBJ2-2, with D tentatively TRBD2 (6 bases). The CDR3 is 15 amino acids. The ends were cut back, 5 bases at V and 5 bases at J, with 15 bases in the middle. Per germline, CDR1 SGHTA and CDR2 FQGNSA. For the CDR3, the DNA is TGTGCCAGCAGCCCGATACATCGGGGGACCGGGGAGCTGTTTTTT. This codes for CASSPIHRGTGELFF.